The rows below give T cell receptor beta chains drawn from one sample of a study of radiation and T cells in renal cell carcinoma. The assay was immunoSEQ multiplex PCR, and TCRdb's table has in-frame clones only and misses some. The repertoire holds tens of thousands of clones, with around 86% as singletons. The sequencing used blood, collected from a patient whose treatment included radiotherapy and nephrectomy. These receptors were taken from a woman in her forties or fifties with renal cell carcinoma. Each CDR3 is given with its conserved first and last residue. A D gene is named only where the DNA matches it firmly. Expanded clones get a size class; other rows say once, few or many, or leave the size out.

TRBJ2-2,TRBV10-3,NA,NA,CAIRNSAGELFF,TGTGCCATCAGAAACTCGGCCGGGGAGCTGTTTTTT
TRBJ2-7,TRBV13,NA,TRBD2,CASSLIVLAGAYEQYF,TGTGCCAGCAGCTTAATTGTGCTAGCGGGAGCCTACGAGCAGTACTTC
TRBJ2-5,TRBV19,NA,TRBD2,CASSRGSGRVETQYF,TGTGCCAGTAGTCGGGGTAGCGGGAGGGTGGAGACCCAGTACTTC
TRBJ2-1,TRBV28,NA,NA,CASSLVQNADEQFF,TGTGCCAGCAGTTTAGTCCAAAACGCGGATGAGCAGTTCTTC
TRBJ2-5,TRBV11-2,NA,TRBD2,CASSLILAGAQETQYF,TGTGCCAGCAGCTTAATACTAGCGGGGGCCCAAGAGACCCAGTACTTC
TRBJ2-7,TRBV7-9,NA,TRBD2,CASSLGLAGAIYEQYF,TGTGCCAGCAGCTTAGGTCTAGCGGGAGCCATCTACGAGCAGTACTTC
TRBJ2-5,TRBV7-2,NA,TRBD2,CASSLIASGAGETQYF,TGTGCCAGCAGCTTAATCGCTAGCGGGGCGGGAGAGACCCAGTACTTC
TRBJ1-5,TRBV5-5,NA,TRBD1,CASSHRGGSNQPQHF,TGTGCCAGCAGCCACAGGGGAGGGAGCAATCAGCCCCAGCATTTT
TRBJ1-1,TRBV5-1,NA,NA,CASSLAGRSLAFF,TGCGCCAGCAGCTTGGCGGGACGGAGCCTAGCTTTCTTT
TRBJ2-1,TRBV5-1,NA,NA,CASSAKLFGQAEYNEQFF,TGCGCCAGCAGCGCGAAACTTTTTGGGCAGGCCGAATACAATGAGCAGTTCTTC
TRBJ2-2,TRBV5-6,few,NA,CASSLGQASGTGELFF,TGTGCCAGCAGCTTGGGACAGGCCTCGGGTACCGGGGAGCTGTTTTTT
TRBJ1-1,TRBV28,NA,TRBD1,CASSRTGGDEPNTEAFF,TGTGCCAGCAGTCGAACAGGGGGCGATGAACCGAACACTGAAGCTTTCTTT
TRBJ2-4,TRBV7-2,NA,NA,CASSLSAEVGNIQYF,TGTGCCAGCAGCTTATCGGCAGAAGTGGGAAACATTCAGTACTTC
TRBJ1-2,TRBV6-5,NA,NA,CASSYGGGYGYTF,TGTGCCAGCAGTTACGGGGGGGGCTATGGCTACACCTTC
TRBJ2-7,TRBV4-1,NA,TRBD2,CASSQEKAGGFYEQYF,TGCGCCAGCAGCCAAGAAAAAGCGGGAGGGTTCTACGAGCAGTACTTC
TRBJ2-3,TRBV6-4,NA,TRBD1,CASSPDRATDTQYF,TGTGCCAGCAGTCCTGACAGGGCCACAGATACGCAGTATTTT
TRBJ1-4,TRBV9,NA,NA,CASSVAGTGEKLFF,TGTGCCAGCAGCGTAGCTGGCACAGGGGAAAAACTGTTTTTT
TRBJ1-5,TRBV19,NA,NA,CASTYLGQPQHF,TGTGCCAGTACCTACCTCGGTCAGCCCCAGCATTTT
TRBJ2-1,TRBV7-2,NA,NA,CASSLAGHNEQFF,TGTGCCAGCAGCTTAGCGGGTCACAATGAGCAGTTCTTC
TRBJ2-7,TRBV2,NA,NA,CASRRDEAYEQYF,TGTGCCAGCCGGCGGGACGAAGCCTACGAGCAGTACTTC
TRBJ1-5,TRBV19,once,TRBD1,CATPWTGYNQPQHF,TGTGCCACCCCGTGGACAGGTTACAATCAGCCCCAGCATTTT
TRBJ2-7,TRBV6-6,NA,NA,CASSIKSRDSYEQYF,TGTGCCAGCAGTATTAAGTCCCGGGACTCCTACGAGCAGTACTTC
TRBJ1-6,TRBV11-2,NA,NA,CASSPERANSPLHF,TGTGCCAGCAGCCCGGAAAGAGCTAATTCACCCCTCCACTTT
TRBJ1-4,TRBV6-5,once,NA,CASSYSDREKLFF,TGTGCCAGCAGTTACTCCGACAGAGAAAAACTGTTTTTT
TRBJ2-2,TRBV14,NA,NA,CASSLSSRGGELFF,TGTGCCAGCAGCTTGTCCAGTCGCGGCGGGGAGCTGTTTTTT
TRBJ2-2,TRBV5-4,NA,NA,CASSRELNTGELFF,TGTGCCAGCAGCAGGGAATTAAACACCGGGGAGCTGTTTTTT
TRBJ2-7,TRBV27,NA,NA,CASSLKGRSYEQYF,TGTGCCAGCAGTTTAAAGGGCAGGTCCTACGAGCAGTACTTC
TRBJ2-7,TRBV11-2,NA,NA,CASSLTGRGGSEQYF,TGTGCCAGCAGCTTAACGGGTAGGGGTGGGAGCGAGCAGTACTTC
TRBJ2-2,TRBV5-1,once,NA,CASSLDRGIDTGELFF,TGCGCCAGCAGCTTGGATAGGGGTATCGACACCGGGGAGCTGTTTTTT
TRBJ1-2,TRBV15,NA,NA,CATSGGRNYGYTF,TGTGCCACCAGCGGGGGCCGAAACTATGGCTACACCTTC
TRBJ1-2,TRBV7-9,few,NA,CASSLTGIYGYTF,TGTGCCAGCAGCTTAACAGGGATCTATGGCTACACCTTC
TRBJ2-7,TRBV7-2,NA,TRBD2,CASSLGTSGINEQYF,TGTGCCAGCAGTCTGGGGACTAGCGGGATCAACGAGCAGTACTTC
TRBJ2-7,TRBV6-1,NA,TRBD1,CASTPGQQYEQYF,TGTGCCAGCACCCCGGGACAGCAATACGAGCAGTACTTC
TRBJ2-7,TRBV7-6,NA,NA,CASSLATTHYEQYF,TGTGCCAGCAGCTTAGCTACGACCCACTACGAGCAGTACTTC
TRBJ2-2,TRBV25-1,once,TRBD1,CASSEWLRDRESGELFF,TGTGCCAGCAGTGAATGGCTCCGGGACAGGGAATCCGGGGAGCTGTTTTTT
TRBJ1-2,TRBV6-5,NA,NA,CASSYGGKGYGYTF,TGTGCCAGCAGTTACGGGGGAAAGGGCTATGGCTACACCTTC
TRBJ2-7,TRBV6-5,NA,TRBD1,CASSARQGTGEQYF,TGTGCCAGCAGTGCTAGACAGGGGACCGGCGAGCAGTACTTC
TRBJ2-3,TRBV9,NA,TRBD2,CASSVGGSVPDTQYF,TGTGCCAGCAGCGTCGGGGGGAGCGTTCCAGATACGCAGTATTTT
TRBJ1-1,TRBV9,NA,TRBD1,CASSVGFGTGGYTEAFF,TGTGCCAGCAGCGTAGGTTTCGGGACAGGGGGATACACTGAAGCTTTCTTT
TRBJ1-1,TRBV9,NA,NA,CASSGGGVNTEAFF,TGTGCCAGCAGCGGAGGGGGAGTGAACACTGAAGCTTTCTTT
TRBJ2-7,TRBV20-1,once,NA,CSAKRPGEQYF,TGCAGCGCCAAGCGTCCGGGGGAGCAGTACTTC
TRBJ2-5,TRBV4-3,NA,NA,CASSQELRALSETQYF,TGCGCCAGCAGCCAAGAGCTTCGGGCCCTGTCGGAGACCCAGTACTTC
TRBJ2-7,TRBV20-1,once,NA,CSASIYEQYF,TGCAGTGCTAGTATCTACGAGCAGTACTTC
TRBJ2-3,TRBV9,NA,NA,CASSVVRAGTDTQYF,TGTGCCAGCAGCGTAGTTCGGGCTGGCACAGATACGCAGTATTTT
TRBJ2-5,TRBV10-3,NA,NA,CAISEGQETQYF,TGTGCCATCAGTGAGGGACAAGAGACCCAGTACTTC
TRBJ2-1,TRBV9,NA,TRBD2,CASSHGTSGSSYNEQFF,TGTGCCAGCAGCCACGGGACTAGCGGGAGCTCCTACAATGAGCAGTTCTTC